What follows is one T cell receptor beta chain and its context. The antigen remains unidentified. This PCR relied on a set of 60 Vbeta primers and 13 Jbeta primers. Profiling relied on immunoSEQ multiplex PCR, and the TCRdb table lists in-frame clones only, not all of them. The sample lists about 120,000 clones, roughly 73% occurring once. This entry comes from a study of cytomegalovirus exposure and HLA in healthy donors. Study overall: An analysis done earlier identified 120 million or so unique TCR beta sequences from about 180 million T cells. There were approximately 81 million unique TCRs (from HLA-typed donors) in an early data release.

The study's findings and limits: One variant, a missense change in DCLRE1C, was linked in a later analysis to TCR beta V- and J-gene trimming.

The clonotype was recovered from a woman in her twenties or thirties in good health and CMV-seronegative. The specimen sequenced was PBMCs.

The CDR3 protein is CASSPGTGAPWGYGYTF. The CDR3 nucleotides read TGTGCCAGCAGTCCCGGGACAGGGGCGCCCTGGGGCTATGGCTACACCTTC. The J gene is TRBJ1-2, the V gene TRBV27; 10 bases align to TRBD1. The CDR3 totals 17 residues. V lost 5 bases, J lost 4 bases, and 13 bases stayed unmatched. Germline values: CDR1 MNHEY, CDR2 SMNVEV (reference sequence).